This entry describes one T cell receptor (beta chain). A much larger clone sits a single nucleotide away, making a read error possible. The data belong to a study of tumor-infiltrating lymphocytes in primary liver carcinoma. Priming with a constant-region primer yielded TCR beta cDNA from 450 to 550 ng total RNA. Libraries covering TCR beta were generated through three nested multiplex PCR rounds (using a slightly modified ARM-PCR). Two initial PCR rounds of about 10 cycles each paired TRBV1-TRBV30 forward primers with a C-beta reverse primer. TCRdb reprocessed the multiplex PCR reads via MiXCR and lists one record per CDR3 protein. The repertoire consists of approximately 120,000 distinct CDR3 sequences, with 64% occurring once and the leading ten covering about 8%. Joint extraction of RNA and DNA used roughly 20-32 mg of bulk tissue that was unsorted. This CDR3 contains 12 residues. Germline-derived CDR1 and CDR2 are SGHRS and YFSETQ.

The TCR comes from a woman aged 55 to 70 with primary liver carcinoma and hepatitis B virus infection. The specimen sequenced was liver tumor tissue from sampling region 3. Subset reported: tumor region T3, left-lateral pole. V usage is TRBV5-1 and J usage is TRBJ2-5; D not resolved. The chain's CDR3 is CANSLGQETQYF. The CDR3 DNA is TGCGCCAACAGCTTGGGCCAAGAGACCCAGTACTTC.